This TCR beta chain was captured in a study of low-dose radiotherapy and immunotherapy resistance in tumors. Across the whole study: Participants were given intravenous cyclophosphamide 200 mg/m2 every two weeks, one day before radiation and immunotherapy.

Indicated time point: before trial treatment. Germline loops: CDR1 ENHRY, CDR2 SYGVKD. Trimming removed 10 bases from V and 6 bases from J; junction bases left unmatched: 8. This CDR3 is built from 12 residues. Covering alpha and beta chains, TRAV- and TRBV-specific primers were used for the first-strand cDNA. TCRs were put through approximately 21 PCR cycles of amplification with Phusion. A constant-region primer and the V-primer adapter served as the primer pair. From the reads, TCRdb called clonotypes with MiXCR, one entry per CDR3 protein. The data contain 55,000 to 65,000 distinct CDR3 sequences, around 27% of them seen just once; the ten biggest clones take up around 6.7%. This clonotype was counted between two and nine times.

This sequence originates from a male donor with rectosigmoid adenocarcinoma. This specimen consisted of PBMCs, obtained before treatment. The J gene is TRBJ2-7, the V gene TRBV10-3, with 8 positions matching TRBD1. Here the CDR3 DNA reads TGTGCCACCGGGGACAGGTCGGGCGAGCAGTACTTC. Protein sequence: CATGDRSGEQYF.